A selection of T cell receptor beta chains follows, all from one sample in a study of T cells in narcolepsy. Clones were read by immunoSEQ multiplex PCR, and TCRdb kept only the in-frame ones, dropping some. The sample has more than 30,000 clones, 84% seen once. Sequenced sample: CD45RA- memory CD4+ T cells from PBMCs. Source of these receptors: a human donor with narcolepsy. Both conserved end residues are part of each CDR3. Fields, in order: clone size, V gene, D gene, J gene, CDR3 protein, CDR3 DNA. A D gene is named only where the DNA matches it firmly. A row's size may be missing; if present it is once, few, many or a size class.

NA	TRBV14	NA	TRBJ1-1	CASSQVYGGTEAFF	TGTGCCAGCAGCCAAGTGTACGGGGGCACTGAAGCTTTCTTT
NA	TRBV29-1	NA	TRBJ1-2	CSVRSANYGYTF	TGCAGCGTTCGATCAGCTAACTATGGCTACACCTTC
NA	TRBV4-3	TRBD2	TRBJ2-1	CASSQEAWGGGADEQFF	TGCGCCAGCAGCCAAGAGGCTTGGGGCGGGGGGGCCGACGAGCAGTTCTTC
NA	TRBV28	NA	TRBJ1-6	CASSLTVGSYNSPLHF	TGTGCCAGCAGTTTGACAGTTGGGTCCTATAATTCACCCCTCCACTTT
NA	TRBV9	TRBD1	TRBJ1-1	CASSARQGAGTEAFF	TGTGCCAGCAGCGCCCGACAGGGGGCAGGCACTGAAGCTTTCTTT
NA	TRBV5-5	TRBD2	TRBJ2-7	CASRRTSGAYEQYF	TGTGCCAGCAGGCGGACTAGCGGGGCCTACGAGCAGTACTTC
once	TRBV5-5	TRBD1	TRBJ1-4	CASSLVGTANEKLFF	TGTGCCAGCAGCCTTGTCGGGACAGCTAATGAAAAACTGTTTTTT
NA	TRBV9	NA	TRBJ2-3	CASSVGTPRDTQYF	TGTGCCAGCAGCGTAGGTACACCCCGGGATACGCAGTATTTT
once	TRBV19	TRBD2	TRBJ2-1	CASQTQRRGGQNEQFF	TGTGCCAGCCAAACCCAAAGGCGGGGGGGCCAAAATGAGCAGTTCTTC
NA	TRBV7-2	NA	TRBJ1-2	CASSLARVDGYTF	TGTGCCAGCAGCTTAGCTAGGGTTGACGGCTACACCTTC
NA	TRBV7-6	TRBD1	TRBJ1-6	CASSLDRQGGTPLHF	TGTGCCAGCAGCTTAGACCGACAGGGTGGAACACCCCTCCACTTT
NA	TRBV6-6	TRBD1	TRBJ1-3	CASSSDRGGGNTIYF	TGTGCCAGCAGTTCAGACAGGGGTGGTGGAAACACCATATATTTT
once	TRBV5-1	NA	TRBJ1-1	CASSLEFRKLNTEAFF	TGCGCCAGCAGCTTGGAGTTCCGGAAGCTGAACACTGAAGCTTTCTTT
NA	TRBV7-2	NA	TRBJ2-2	CASGPSGYTGELFF	TGTGCCAGCGGCCCATCAGGTTATACCGGGGAGCTGTTTTTT
NA	TRBV10-3	TRBD2	TRBJ2-5	CAISTGLAGGWETQYF	TGTGCCATCAGTACCGGACTAGCGGGGGGTTGGGAGACCCAGTACTTC
once	TRBV15	TRBD2	TRBJ2-5	CATSKRGETQYF	TGTGCCACCAGCAAGCGGGGAGAGACCCAGTACTTC
NA	TRBV6-1	TRBD1	TRBJ1-3	CASSEGQVGNTIYF	TGTGCCAGCAGTGAGGGACAGGTTGGAAACACCATATATTTT
NA	TRBV9	TRBD1	TRBJ1-1	CASSASGTGLGEAFF	TGTGCCAGCAGTGCCTCCGGGACAGGGTTGGGTGAAGCTTTCTTT
NA	TRBV11-2	TRBD1	TRBJ2-1	CASSLVGQGANEQFF	TGTGCCAGCAGCTTAGTGGGACAGGGTGCCAATGAGCAGTTCTTC
NA	TRBV5-1	NA	TRBJ1-2	CASSSGTAGIYGYTF	TGCGCCAGCAGCTCCGGGACTGCCGGCATCTATGGCTACACCTTC
NA	TRBV4-2	NA	TRBJ1-6	CASRDSSYNSPLHF	TGTGCCAGCAGGGACAGCTCCTATAATTCACCCCTCCACTTT
NA	TRBV7-3	NA	TRBJ2-2	CASSPKAGTFGELFF	TGTGCCAGCAGCCCTAAAGCCGGGACATTCGGGGAGCTGTTTTTT
NA	TRBV5-1	NA	TRBJ1-1	CASSLGPGRGGMNTEAFF	TGCGCCAGCAGCTTGGGGCCCGGAAGGGGGGGAATGAACACTGAAGCTTTCTTT
NA	TRBV30	TRBD1	TRBJ1-1	CAWVRTGDFFEAFF	TGTGCCTGGGTTAGGACAGGAGACTTCTTTGAAGCTTTCTTT
NA	TRBV20-1	NA	TRBJ2-1	CSARPGGEQFF	TGCAGTGCTAGGCCTGGCGGTGAGCAGTTCTTC
NA	TRBV5-8	NA	TRBJ2-4	CASSLSEAKNIQYF	TGTGCCAGCAGCTTGTCGGAGGCCAAAAACATTCAGTACTTC
NA	TRBV19	TRBD1	TRBJ1-5	CASSIAQQGANNQPQHF	TGTGCCAGTAGTATCGCACAACAGGGGGCTAACAATCAGCCCCAGCATTTT
NA	TRBV2	NA	TRBJ2-3	CASSAMGKDTQYF	TGTGCCAGCAGTGCCATGGGGAAAGATACGCAGTATTTT
NA	TRBV7-2	NA	TRBJ1-2	CASSQNPAESLYYGYTF	TGTGCCAGCAGCCAAAACCCCGCGGAGAGTCTTTACTATGGCTACACCTTC
NA	TRBV7-8	TRBD1	TRBJ2-5	CASSLGGGQGGETQYF	TGTGCCAGCAGCTTAGGTGGGGGACAGGGAGGGGAGACCCAGTACTTC
NA	TRBV29-1	NA	TRBJ2-7	CSAEGQSYEQYF	TGCAGCGCGGAGGGACAGTCCTACGAGCAGTACTTC
NA	TRBV11-2	NA	TRBJ2-3	CASSFGGGDTQYF	TGTGCCAGCAGCTTCGGGGGAGGAGATACGCAGTATTTT
NA	TRBV28	NA	TRBJ2-7	CASGGNSNSYEQYF	TGTGCCAGCGGAGGGAACAGCAACTCCTACGAGCAGTACTTC
few	TRBV5-1	TRBD2	TRBJ2-5	CASSLGPSGGYQETQYF	TGCGCCAGCAGCTTGGGCCCTAGCGGGGGGTACCAAGAGACCCAGTACTTC
NA	TRBV6-5	TRBD1	TRBJ1-6	CASSWDSDNSPLHF	TGTGCCAGCAGTTGGGACAGTGATAATTCACCCCTCCACTTT
NA	TRBV5-6	TRBD1	TRBJ2-5	CASSWDRAETQYF	TGTGCCAGCAGCTGGGACAGGGCAGAGACCCAGTACTTC
NA	TRBV9	TRBD2	TRBJ2-5	CASSTLGLAQETQYF	TGTGCCAGCAGCACCCTGGGACTAGCCCAAGAGACCCAGTACTTC